Below are 29 T cell receptor beta chains sequenced from a single sample in a study of T cell clones after liver transplantation. Sequencing was performed with immunoSEQ multiplex PCR; in TCRdb, only in-frame clones are kept and a portion is missing. The table has roughly 100,000 clones, about 86% seen once; the top ten hold 2.5% to 3%. Sequenced here: CD4+ T cells from blood, sampled approximately 43 months after liver transplant. The receptor set was obtained from a human patient who received a liver transplant. Some T cells may be supplied by the graft donor.

The J gene is TRBJ2-7, the V gene TRBV7-3; possibly TRBD1 for D (5 bases). Between the trimmed V and J ends, which lost 2 bases and 1 base, there was a span of 12 bases. This CDR3 is 15 amino acids long. Germline V CDR1 and CDR2: SGHTA, FQGTGA. The CDR3 DNA follows: TGTGCCAGCAGCTTAGGCGCAGGGCCTTCCTACGAGCAGTACTTC. This sequence encodes CASSLGAGPSYEQYF.

V usage is TRBV10-3 and J usage is TRBJ2-1; TRBD2 aligns across 10 bases. Germline values: CDR1 ENHRY, CDR2 SYGVKD. Trimming removed 6 bases from V and 6 bases from J; junction bases left unmatched: 11. The CDR3 has 16 residues. The CDR3 bases are TGTGCCATCAGCGACCCGAGCGGGAGGGCCGGCAATGAGCAGTTCTTC. Encoded protein: CAISDPSGRAGNEQFF.

This chain links TRBV7-6 with TRBJ2-2; D is undetermined. CDR3 length equals 14 residues. V was pared by 4 bases and J by 2 bases, with 8 bases between. The germline V gene has CDR1 SGHVS and CDR2 FNYEAQ. The CDR3 here is CASSSSFNTGELFF. DNA of the CDR3: TGTGCCAGCAGCTCGTCCTTCAACACCGGGGAGCTGTTTTTT.

V is TRBV25-1 and J is TRBJ1-4; 10 bases are a match to TRBD1. Germline CDR1 is MGHDK and CDR2 is SYGVNS. The CDR3 is 14 amino acids. V lost 2 bases, J lost 8 bases, and 2 bases stayed unmatched. CDR3 nucleotide sequence: TGTGCCAGCAGTGAAAGGGACAGGGGAGAAAAACTGTTTTTT. The encoded protein is CASSERDRGEKLFF.

CDR3 in amino acids: CASSSSLTSGNEQFF. The CDR3 nucleotides are TGTGCCAGCAGCTCGTCCCTGACTAGTGGCAATGAGCAGTTCTTC. The chain has TRBV7-3 and TRBJ2-1, with D possibly being TRBD2 (6 bases). Germline loops: CDR1 SGHTA, CDR2 FQGTGA. The CDR3 has 15 amino acids. V was shortened by 4 bases and J by 6 bases, with 16 bases between the two germline ends.

This clone appeared many times. Different DNA sequences within this sample yield the same CDR3. V and J are TRBV5-1 and TRBJ2-7, with D unclear. The V end was cut by 2 bases, the J end by 0 bases, with 9 bases between. Germline V gene sequence: CDR1 SGHRS, CDR2 YFSETQ. CDR3 length: 14 residues. The CDR3 DNA follows: TGCGCCAGCAGCTTCCTGGCGAACTCCTACGAGCAGTACTTC. This codes for CASSFLANSYEQYF.

The chain is built from TRBV27 and TRBJ1-2; D is undetermined. The V gene lost 8 bases and the J gene lost 3 bases, with 25 bases spanning the gap. The CDR3 runs 17 residues. Germline V CDR1 and CDR2: MNHEY, SMNVEV (reference sequence). As DNA, the CDR3 is TGTGCCAGCTGCTTCCATGACTCTGGGCGGGGTCACTATGGCTACACCTTC. Amino acid sequence: CASCFHDSGRGHYGYTF.

The chain employs TRBV28 and TRBJ2-3, with D tentatively TRBD2 (6 bases). The CDR3 length is 18 residues. The germline V gene encodes CDR1 MDHEN and CDR2 SYDVKM. V shed 6 bases and J shed 6 bases, with 28 bases lying between them. The CDR3 coding sequence is TGTGCCAGCAGCCGCGCCCGACCCACGGGACTCCAACGGGATACGCAGTATTTT. Translation gives CASSRARPTGLQRDTQYF.

This clone was detected only a few times. The chain employs TRBV27 and TRBJ1-6; D is unresolved. The CDR3 is 15 residues long. Trimming removed 2 bases at V and 11 bases at J, with 16 bases between. The germline gives CDR1 MNHEY, CDR2 SMNVEV (reference sequence). The chain's CDR3 is CASSLGNRRTTPLHF. The CDR3 region has the DNA TGTGCCAGCAGTTTAGGCAACCGACGGACCACACCCCTCCACTTT.

J is TRBJ2-3 and V is TRBV5-4; D not resolved. V was trimmed by 9 bases and J by 4 bases, leaving 15 bases between them. Germline values: CDR1 SGHNT, CDR2 YYREEE (reference sequence). This CDR3 is built from 13 residues. The CDR3 loop is CATHSPEADTQYF. CDR3 in DNA: TGTGCCACCCATAGCCCAGAAGCAGATACGCAGTATTTT.

The sample holds a few counts of this clone. This sequence joins TRBV7-2 and TRBJ2-7, with TRBD1 matching 10 bases. The CDR3 is 15 amino acids. The ends lost 1 base at V and 5 bases at J; junction bases unmatched: 5. CDR1 and CDR2 (germline): SGHTA, FQGNSA. The CDR3 bases are TGTGCCAGCAGCTTAGAGGGGACAGGGGTACACGAGCAGTACTTC. Translating gives CASSLEGTGVHEQYF.

To note about this clone: At one end the junction does not follow the germline gene, possibly because of a read error. The chain recombines TRBV2 with TRBJ1-1; tentative D call: TRBD1 (5 bases). The CDR3 has 12 residues. CDR1 and CDR2 from the germline V gene are SNHLY and FYNNEI. CDR3 residues: CASSYVGTAAFF. The CDR3 DNA reads TGTGCCAGCAGTTACGTGGGGACTGCAGCTTTCTTT.

The J gene is TRBJ1-5, the V gene TRBV6-5; tentative D call: TRBD1 (6 bases). The CDR3 has 13 residues. V was pared by 6 bases and J by 11 bases, with 17 bases between. Germline assignment: CDR1 MNHEY and CDR2 SVGAGI. Here the CDR3 DNA reads TGTGCCAGCAGGGACAGTGGGTCTAAGGCCCAGCATTTT. Protein sequence: CASRDSGSKAQHF.

The V and J genes are TRBV4-2 and TRBJ2-1; TRBD2 agrees at 13 bases. Looked up from germline, CDR1 is LGHNA and CDR2 is YNFKEQ. V gave up 1 base and J gave up 6 bases; unmatched junction bases: 6. CDR3 length equals 17 residues. The CDR3 sequence is CASSQALAGGSGNEQFF. The CDR3 DNA reads TGTGCCAGCAGCCAAGCACTAGCGGGGGGGAGTGGCAATGAGCAGTTCTTC.

The rearrangement links TRBV6-1 to TRBJ1-2; D ambiguous. The CDR3 is made up of 13 amino acids. CDR1 is MNHNS and CDR2 is SASEGT in the germline V gene. Trimming left V 4 bases short and J 0 bases short, with 6 bases between. The chain's CDR3 is CASSGQANYGYTF. The DNA of the CDR3 is TGTGCCAGCAGTGGGCAAGCTAACTATGGCTACACCTTC.

The gene calls are TRBV27 and TRBJ1-3; tentative D call: TRBD1 (6 bases). The CDR3 is 19 residues long. The germline V gene has CDR1 MNHEY and CDR2 SMNVEV (reference sequence). V lost 5 bases and J lost 0, with 23 bases in between. The CDR3 nucleotides read TGTGCCAGCAGTGCCCGACAGGTATCGGGATTAGGCTCTGGAAACACCATATATTTT. This codes for CASSARQVSGLGSGNTIYF.

The V and J genes are TRBV10-1 and TRBJ2-1; no definite D call. From germline, CDR1 is WNHNN and CDR2 SYGVQD (reference sequence). CDR3 length equals 13 residues. V lost 5 bases to trimming and J lost 3 bases, with 8 bases between them. Here the CDR3 reads CASSMADYNEQFF. The CDR3 nucleotides read TGCGCCAGCAGTATGGCAGACTACAATGAGCAGTTCTTC.

This chain links TRBV9 with TRBJ2-7, with D possibly called TRBD1 or TRBD2 (6 bases each). The CDR3 totals 14 residues. Trimming took 3 bases from V and 6 from J, leaving 16 bases between them. CDR1 and CDR2 from the germline V gene are SGDLS and YYNGEE. CDR3 region: CASSAHLQGGEQYF. DNA for the CDR3: TGTGCCAGCAGCGCCCATCTACAGGGAGGCGAGCAGTACTTC.

The chain links TRBV30 to TRBJ1-5; no reliable D call. The CDR3 length is 13 residues. The germline gives CDR1 GTSNPN, CDR2 SVGIG (reference sequence). Trimming shortened V by 0 bases and J by 4 bases, and 7 bases separated the two germline ends. CDR3 bases: TGTGCCTGGAGTGTAGATAGAAATCAGCCCCAGCATTTT. Its protein product is CAWSVDRNQPQHF.

The J gene is TRBJ1-5, the V gene TRBV7-2; D uncertain. V was cut by 1 base and J by 6 bases, with 13 bases left in between. Germline lookup yields CDR1 SGHTA and CDR2 FQGNSA. This CDR3 comprises 15 residues. CDR3 region: CASSLDPGWSQPQHF. Here the CDR3 DNA reads TGTGCCAGCAGCTTAGACCCTGGTTGGTCTCAGCCCCAGCATTTT. Supplemented by reference TRBV7-2 and TRBJ1-5, the full variable domain reads GAGVSQSPSNKVTEKGKDVELRCDPISGHTALYWYRQSLGQGLEFLIYFQGNSAPDKSGLPSDRFSAERTGGSVSTLTIQRTQQEDSAVYLCASSLDPGWSQPQHFGDGTRLSIL.

This clone was detected only once. The chain combines TRBV7-9 with TRBJ1-1; the D gene is possibly TRBD1 (5 bases). V was trimmed by 8 bases and J by 1 base, leaving 11 bases between them. Germline V CDR1 and CDR2: SEHNR, FQNEAQ (reference sequence). The CDR3 contains 13 residues. CDR3 residues: CASADGANTEAFF. The DNA for the CDR3 is TGTGCCAGCGCGGACGGGGCGAACACTGAAGCTTTCTTT.

J is TRBJ2-2 and V is TRBV19; 10 bases are shared with TRBD2. V dropped 4 bases and J dropped 0; count of bases not matched to a gene: 2. The V gene's germline CDR1 is LNHDA and CDR2 SQIVND (reference sequence). The CDR3 covers 16 residues. The CDR3 sequence: CASSRLAGSNTGELFF. The CDR3 bases are TGTGCCAGTAGTAGACTAGCGGGCTCGAACACCGGGGAGCTGTTTTTT.

This clone was observed at least ten times. V is TRBV4-2 and J is TRBJ1-1; weak D call: TRBD1 (5 bases). The CDR3 loop spans 16 amino acids. Germline values: CDR1 LGHNA, CDR2 YNFKEQ. V was pared by 7 bases and J by 0 bases, with 18 bases between. The CDR3 nucleotides are TGTGCCAGCAACCTGGCTGTGGGACCCATGAACACTGAAGCTTTCTTT. Residues: CASNLAVGPMNTEAFF.

The rearrangement uses TRBV28 and TRBJ1-5, with TRBD1 identical over 8 bases. Per the germline V gene, CDR1 is MDHEN and CDR2 is SYDVKM. V shed 6 bases and J 3 bases; nucleotides not matched to a gene: 10. The CDR3 runs to 16 residues. The CDR3 loop reads CASSPRQGLHNQPQHF. The DNA of the CDR3 is TGTGCCAGCAGCCCCCGACAGGGGCTACACAATCAGCCCCAGCATTTT.

The chain recombines TRBV7-2 with TRBJ2-3, with D maybe TRBD2 (5 bases). Germline-derived CDR1 and CDR2 are SGHTA and FQGNSA. Trimming removed 1 base at V and 1 base at J, with 9 bases between. This CDR3 is built from 15 residues. CDR3 nucleotide sequence: TGTGCCAGCAGCTTAGTAGCGTCGGGCACAGATACGCAGTATTTT. It is translated as CASSLVASGTDTQYF.

This chain connects TRBV7-9 to TRBJ2-7, with 9 bases aligning to TRBD2. Germline V gene lookup returns CDR1 SEHNR and CDR2 FQNEAQ (reference sequence). The CDR3 is 17 amino acids. V lost 5 bases to trimming and J lost 5 bases; unmatched junction nucleotides: 16. CDR3 DNA: TGTGCCAGCAGCCGACTTGTGGCGGGAGGGCGTTTGGACGAGCAGTACTTC. This translates into CASSRLVAGGRLDEQYF. The whole variable domain, remainder taken from reference TRBV7-9 and TRBJ2-7, is DTGVSQNPRHKITKRGQNVTFRCDPISEHNRLYWYRQTLGQGPEFLTYFQNEAQLEKSRLLSDRFSAERPKGSFSTLEIQRTEQGDSAMYLCASSRLVAGGRLDEQYFGPGTRLTVT.

The chain carries TRBV5-6 and TRBJ2-6, with D tentatively TRBD1 (6 bases). V gave up 3 bases and J gave up 8 bases, with 15 bases separating them. CDR3 length equals 15 residues. Germline V gives CDR1 SGHDT, CDR2 YYEEEE. DNA for the CDR3: TGTGCCAGCAGCTCTGCGACAGGCCTCTCCAACGTCCTGACTTTC. Encoded protein: CASSSATGLSNVLTF.

The chain links TRBV19 to TRBJ2-5, with 9 nucleotides matching TRBD2. The CDR3 is made up of 16 amino acids. Trimming took 2 bases from V and 5 from J; bases not matched to a gene: 9. The germline gives CDR1 LNHDA, CDR2 SQIVND (reference sequence). CDR3 sequence reads: CASSIRGLAPEETQYF. DNA of the CDR3: TGTGCCAGTAGTATAAGGGGACTAGCCCCAGAGGAGACCCAGTACTTC. The complete variable domain, with remaining parts taken from reference TRBV19 and TRBJ2-5, reads DGGITQSPKYLFRKEGQNVTLSCEQNLNHDAMYWYRQDPGQGLRLIYYSQIVNDFQKGDIAEGYSVSREKKESFPLTVTSAQKNPTAFYLCASSIRGLAPEETQYFGPGTRLLVL.

The chain couples TRBV6-1 to TRBJ2-1; 8 bases map to TRBD2. V was pared by 1 base and J by 4 bases, with 6 bases of the junction left unmatched. In germline, CDR1 is MNHNS, CDR2 SASEGT. This CDR3 has 16 amino acids. The CDR3 DNA reads as TGTGCCAGCAGTGAAGGGCTAGCGGGCTGGTACAATGAGCAGTTCTTC. Translating gives CASSEGLAGWYNEQFF.